This entry concerns a single TCR beta chain. Its antigen remains unidentified. The record originates from a study of CD8 T cells in Susac syndrome. Background on the study: When blood was collected, patients with Susac syndrome were therapy-naive, were taking corticosteroids, or were receiving intravenous immunoglobulin alone.

Study-wide results and limits: CD8+ clonal expansion in Susac peaked in TEMRA cells and active patients.

The authors carried out high-throughput sequencing of TCR beta. They applied it to CD8+ and CD4+ T cells obtained from blood. This CDR3 has 14 amino acids. From germline, CDR1 is MNHEY and CDR2 SMNVEV (reference sequence). Trimming took off 5 bases at V and 2 bases at J, with 13 bases between the two ends. Reverse transcription of about 0.5 to 1 ug RNA used random hexamers. Amplification of TCR beta CDR3 spanned 54 Vbeta and 13 Jbeta via immunoSEQ multiplex PCR. TCRdb re-analysed the immunoSEQ multiplex PCR reads in MiXCR, keeping a single row per CDR3 protein. The top ten hold 0.4% to 0.5% of the sample, which has fewer than 140,000 distinct CDR3 sequences, approximately 93% seen once.

The V gene is TRBV27, the J gene TRBJ2-7, with D perhaps assigned TRBD1 or TRBD2 (5 bases each). Sequencing was carried out using CD8+ T cells from PBMCs. The clonotype comes from a human donor with Susac syndrome. CDR3 DNA sequence: TGTGCCAGCAGTCATGGGGACGACCCCTACGAGCAGTACTTC. Encoded protein: CASSHGDDPYEQYF.